This TCR beta chain was retrieved from a study of blood T cell repertoires in COVID-19. Overall study: Material from acute and convalescent COVID-19 was sourced from the United States, Italy and Spain. PBMCs, B-cell-depleted T cells, or T cells provided the cDNA or gDNA that made up the material.

Trimming took off 0 bases at V and 0 bases at J, with 11 bases between the two ends. There are 16 residues in the CDR3. CDR1 is SGHTS and CDR2 is YDEGEE in the germline V gene. Per the original data handling: Reference gene primer amplification yielded estimated nucleated cell counts. Produced via immunoSEQ multiplex PCR; TCRdb's table is partial and in-frame only. That table gives V, J and clone size, and the DNA gave D and trimming. The sample shows 140,000 to 150,000 clones, around 81% of them seen only once. Sequences were obtained from peripheral blood. The clonotype comes from a man aged 55 to 69 with active or convalescent COVID-19. This sequence joins TRBV5-8 and TRBJ2-3, with D possibly TRBD1 on 6 matching bases. The CDR3 loop reads CASSLAAGASTDTQYF. Written as DNA, the CDR3 is TGTGCCAGCAGCTTGGCAGCAGGGGCTAGCACAGATACGCAGTATTTT. Complete variable domain (other parts from reference TRBV5-8 and TRBJ2-3): EAGVTQSPTHLIKTRGQQATLRCSPISGHTSVYWYQQALGLGLQFLLWYDEGEERNRGNFPPRFSGRQFPNYSSELNVNALELEDSALYLCASSLAAGASTDTQYFGPGTRLTVL.